Listed here are 3 T cell receptor beta chains from one sample, sequenced in a study of cytomegalovirus exposure and HLA in healthy donors. Amplification used 60 Vbeta primers and 13 Jbeta primers. This table comes from immunoSEQ multiplex PCR, and its TCRdb copy is limited to in-frame clones, with some not included. The profile shows about 140,000 clones, 70% to 80% of them singletons. The sample taken for sequencing was PBMCs. The receptors were sampled from a woman between 45 and 60 years old in good health and CMV-seropositive.

The J gene is TRBJ2-1, the V gene TRBV9; 11 bases align to TRBD2. The ends lost 2 bases at V and 7 bases at J; junction bases unmatched: 11. The V gene's germline CDR1 is SGDLS and CDR2 YYNGEE. This CDR3 region has 17 residues. This chain's CDR3 is CASSVRSGGALVNEQFF. CDR3 DNA: TGTGCCAGCAGCGTTCGTAGCGGGGGGGCTCTGGTGAATGAGCAGTTCTTC.

The chain employs TRBV29-1 and TRBJ2-2; D perhaps matches TRBD2 (5 bases). Looked up from germline, CDR1 is SQVTM and CDR2 is ANQGSEA. The CDR3 runs 13 residues. V shed 4 bases and J shed 4 bases, with 10 bases lying between them. The CDR3 reads CSVVGLTTGELFF. For the CDR3, the DNA is TGCAGCGTTGTCGGACTGACCACCGGGGAGCTGTTTTTT.

The V gene is TRBV4-2, the J gene TRBJ1-5; D is ambiguous. Germline V gene sequence: CDR1 LGHNA, CDR2 YNFKEQ. The CDR3 is 15 residues long. Trimming took off 1 base at V and 0 bases at J, with 7 bases between the two ends. The CDR3 is CASSQAGFSNQPQHF. The CDR3 DNA follows: TGTGCCAGCAGCCAAGCAGGATTTAGCAATCAGCCCCAGCATTTT.